The rows below give T cell receptor beta chains drawn from one sample of a study of molecular identifiers for immune sequencing clone quantification. Using its own MiXCR run on the PCR reads, TCRdb lists one record per CDR3 protein. The sample includes around 43,000 distinct CDR3 sequences, less than 20% of them seen just once. The material sequenced was naive CD8+ T cells from blood, with Jurkat cell RNA spiked in. The source is a human donor in good health. Some libraries in this study had Jurkat cell RNA spiked in. CDR3s include the opening cysteine and the closing phenylalanine or tryptophan. The D gene is left open where the match is weak. Only part of the rows carry a size: once, few, many, or a class if the clone is expanded.

d_gene	v_gene	j_gene	abundance	CDR3aa	CDR3nt
.	TRBV4-3	TRBJ2-7	many	CASSQTRDTSSYEQYF	TGCGCCAGCAGCCAGACCCGGGACACCAGCTCCTACGAGCAGTACTTC
TRBD2	TRBV9	TRBJ2-3	.	CVSSVERTSGGLSTDTQYF	TGTGTCAGCAGCGTAGAGAGGACTAGCGGGGGGCTTAGCACAGATACGCAGTATTTT
TRBD1	TRBV29-1	TRBJ1-1	many	CSVHGQGEAFF	TGCAGCGTCCACGGACAGGGTGAAGCTTTCTTT
.	TRBV11-2	TRBJ2-3	once	CASSTMVCRRDPRTDTQYF	TGCGCCAGCAGCACTATGGTGTGTAGAAGGGACCCCCGCACAGATACGCAGTATTTT
TRBD2	TRBV20-1	TRBJ2-1	many	CSARDPEAGPYNEQFF	TGCAGTGCTAGAGATCCTGAAGCGGGGCCCTACAATGAGCAGTTCTTC
TRBD2	TRBV6-2/TRBV6-3	TRBJ2-3	medium-sized	CASSLLAGGTDTQYF	TGTGCCAGCAGCCTACTAGCGGGAGGTACAGATACGCAGTATTTT
.	TRBV19	TRBJ2-6	many	CASSLDPSGANVLTF	TGTGCCAGTAGTCTCGACCCCTCTGGGGCCAACGTCCTGACTTTC
.	TRBV2	TRBJ2-3	many	CASSGSRDITDTQYF	TGTGCCAGCAGTGGATCCCGGGACATCACAGATACGCAGTATTTT
.	TRBV11-2	TRBJ2-7	many	CASSLSRGSPYEQYF	TGTGCCAGCAGCCTAAGCCGGGGCAGCCCGTACGAGCAGTACTTC
.	TRBV30	TRBJ2-7	.	CAWTPGHLYEQYF	TGTGCCTGGACGCCCGGACACCTTTACGAGCAGTACTTC
.	TRBV9	TRBJ2-7	many	CASSPEAGTNYEQYF	TGTGCCAGCAGCCCCGAGGCAGGGACCAACTACGAGCAGTACTTC